This T cell receptor (beta chain) appears in the sequencing data of a study of T cell clusters in autoimmune cytopenias. Some 38,000 genome equivalents of blood DNA were amplified for TRB. TRB rearrangements were amplified by touch-down multiplex PCR with mixed TRB-A/B primers. Following a re-call of the multiplex PCR reads, TCRdb has one entry per CDR3 protein and lacks DNA. The sample table includes about 3,500 distinct CDR3 sequences. Germline CDR1 is SGHRS and CDR2 is YFSETQ. This CDR3 comprises 15 residues. V gene TRBV5-1 combines with J gene TRBJ2-2; as DNA is missing, the TRBD1 call by TCRdb cannot be tested. This clonotype originated in a human donor with an autoimmune cytopenia or autoimmune hepatitis (not recorded which). What was sequenced was peripheral blood. The CDR3 reads CASSFRVSEPGELFF.